The 22 T cell receptor beta chains listed next were all sequenced from one sample in a study of CD8+CD57+ T cells in acquired aplastic anemia. Patients selected for sequencing had displayed CD8+CD57+ cell expansion by flow cytometry. CDR3 and TCR beta VDJ profiling relied on a genomic DNA template. MiXCR, run by TCRdb on the reads, gives a single entry per CDR3 protein. The sample has about 190,000 distinct CDR3 sequences; approximately 50% are singletons. The specimen was sorted CD4+, CD8+, or CD8+CD57+ T cells (not recorded which) from PBMCs. The receptors come from a human donor with aplastic anemia.

The gene calls are TRBV29-1 and TRBJ2-1, with D perhaps TRBD1 or TRBD2 (6 bases each). The CDR3 runs 15 residues. The germline V gene encodes CDR1 SQVTM and CDR2 ANQGSEA. V was shortened by 7 bases and J by 1 base, with 17 bases between the two germline ends. The DNA for the CDR3 is TGCAGCGATGGGTTTGGCGGGACATCCTACAATGAGCAGTTCTTC. Translating it yields CSDGFGGTSYNEQFF.

The chain has TRBV7-6 and TRBJ2-1, with 9 bases aligning to TRBD2. J was trimmed by 12 bases and V by 7 bases; bases with no gene match: 19. This CDR3 is 16 amino acids long. Germline lookup yields CDR1 SGHVS and CDR2 FNYEAQ. CDR3 residues: CASTPSAGGLGRGQFF. CDR3 coding DNA: TGTGCCAGCACCCCGTCCGCGGGGGGGTTAGGACGTGGGCAGTTCTTC.

Points on this clonotype: No DNA is shown, since the ends of the CDR3 on it are uncertain; the CDR3 is the one TCRdb lists. The chain joins TRBV7-5 to TRBJ2-7; the table's TRBD1 call for D was not verified on the DNA. TRBV7-5 is termed a pseudogene. Counting both end residues, the CDR3 totals 16 amino acids. The CDR3 sequence is CISVPEAGSGGVEQYF.

This chain connects TRBV24-1 to TRBJ2-1; 10 bases line up with TRBD2. CDR3 length: 15 amino acids. J was trimmed by 8 bases and V by 2 bases; bases with no gene match: 5. The V gene's germline CDR1 is KGHDR and CDR2 SFDVKD. The CDR3 protein is CATSDWTSGVHEQFF. The CDR3 nucleotides are TGTGCCACCAGTGATTGGACTAGCGGTGTCCATGAGCAGTTCTTC.

The chain joins TRBV15 to TRBJ2-1, with TRBD2 as a possible D gene (6 bases). The germline gives CDR1 LNHNV, CDR2 YYDKDF (reference sequence). CDR3 size: 13 residues. The V gene lost 3 bases and the J gene lost 9 bases, with 12 bases spanning the gap. This chain's CDR3 is CATSRINGGEQFF. In DNA, the CDR3 is TGTGCCACCAGCAGGATTAACGGGGGTGAGCAGTTCTTC. The entire variable domain, with the rest obtained from reference TRBV15 and TRBJ2-1, is as follows: DAMVIQNPRYQVTQFGKPVTLSCSQTLNHNVMYWYQQKSSQAPKLLFHYYDKDFNNEADTPDNFQSRRPNTSFCFLDIRSPGLGDTAMYLCATSRINGGEQFFGPGTRLTVL.

The rearrangement joins TRBV20-1 to TRBJ2-1, with a tentative D call TRBD2 (5 bases). Trimming shortened V by 1 base and J by 7 bases, and 5 bases separated the two germline ends. The CDR3 runs to 11 residues. The germline gives CDR1 DFQATT, CDR2 SNEGSKA (reference sequence). CDR3 protein: CSARAGNEQFF. The CDR3 nucleotides are TGCAGTGCTAGAGCGGGAAATGAGCAGTTCTTC.

The chain uses TRBV7-2 and TRBJ2-3; D possibly corresponds to TRBD1 (5 bases). V was shortened by 5 bases and J by 2 bases, with 8 bases between the two germline ends. The V gene's germline CDR1 is SGHTA and CDR2 FQGNSA. The CDR3 has 13 residues. The CDR3 is CASSRQITDTQYF. The CDR3 nucleotides are TGTGCCAGCAGCCGACAGATCACAGATACGCAGTATTTT. Full variable domain (rest looked up from reference TRBV7-2 and TRBJ2-3): GAGVSQSPSNKVTEKGKDVELRCDPISGHTALYWYRQSLGQGLEFLIYFQGNSAPDKSGLPSDRFSAERTGGSVSTLTIQRTQQEDSAVYLCASSRQITDTQYFGPGTRLTVL.

The J gene is TRBJ1-1, the V gene TRBV2; D is possibly TRBD1 (5 bases). This CDR3 is built from 14 residues. Germline loops: CDR1 SNHLY, CDR2 FYNNEI. Trimming removed 7 bases from V and 5 bases from J, with 17 bases in between. The CDR3 DNA reads TGTGCCAGCACCATCGACAGAACGGGTACTGAAGCTTTCTTT. It is translated as CASTIDRTGTEAFF.

This clonotype has at least ten counts. The chain is built from TRBV5-1 and TRBJ1-1; unclear D gene. This CDR3 has 17 amino acids. In germline, CDR1 is SGHRS, CDR2 YFSETQ. V lost 0 bases and J 2 bases, leaving 17 bases between the germline ends. This CDR3 is CASSLAVTDLFNTEAFF. CDR3 coding DNA: TGCGCCAGCAGCTTGGCGGTCACCGACCTATTTAACACTGAAGCTTTCTTT.

About this clonotype: A much bigger clone sits one base away, suggesting this may be a read error. In DNA, the CDR3 is TGCGCCAGCAGCCGAGACACCGGGACTAGCGTTCTCTTC. As protein: CASSRDTGTSVLF. The chain recombines TRBV4-1 with TRBJ2-1; 10 bases align to TRBD2. CDR1 and CDR2 (germline): MGHRA, YSYEKL. CDR3 length: 13 amino acids.

The chain has TRBV20-1 and TRBJ1-2; TRBD1 matches 8 bases. V gave up 5 bases and J gave up 7 bases; unmatched junction bases: 6. CDR1 is DFQATT and CDR2 is SNEGSKA in the germline V gene (reference sequence). This CDR3 spans 12 amino acids. The CDR3 DNA is TGCAGTGCTTACCGCGGACAGGGTGGCTACACCTTC. It codes for CSAYRGQGGYTF.

V is TRBV2 and J is TRBJ2-3, with D unclear. The germline V gene has CDR1 SNHLY and CDR2 FYNNEI. Trimming pared 1 base from V and 3 bases from J, leaving 5 bases between. The CDR3 spans 13 residues. The CDR3 DNA reads TGTGCCAGCAGTGAAGATGGGACAGATACGCAGTATTTT. This gives the protein CASSEDGTDTQYF.

In this sample, this clonotype turned up many times. This chain uses TRBV7-9 with TRBJ2-3; 8 bases line up with TRBD2. This CDR3 is 15 amino acids long. Looked up from germline, CDR1 is SEHNR and CDR2 is FQNEAQ (reference sequence). The J segment lost 2 bases and the V segment lost 4 bases, leaving 5 bases of the junction unmatched. The CDR3 region has the DNA TGTGCCAGCAGCTCTACTAGCGGTTACACAGATACGCAGTATTTT. It specifies CASSSTSGYTDTQYF.

For this clonotype: Germline and junction disagree at one end, which may indicate a read error. The CDR3 region has the DNA TGTGCCAGCAGATCGCCGGGACAGAGCTACGATGAGCAGTTCTTC. Translation gives CASRSPGQSYDEQFF. V gene TRBV6-1 combines with J gene TRBJ2-5; TRBD1 matches at 7 bases. The tail of the sequence fits TRBJ2-1 better, so the J call may be wrong. CDR3 length: 15 amino acids. CDR1 and CDR2 from the germline V gene are MNHNS and SASEGT.

This clonotype was observed many times. CDR3 sequence reads: CASSLDRASGEQYF. CDR3 sequence (DNA): TGTGCCAGCAGCTTGGACAGGGCCAGCGGCGAGCAGTACTTC. The chain employs TRBV11-1 and TRBJ2-7, with 8 bases fitting TRBD1. Per germline, CDR1 SGHAT and CDR2 FQDESV (reference sequence). The CDR3 runs 14 residues. V lost 3 bases and J lost 6; bases outside the gene matches: 7.

The chain is built from TRBV5-1 and TRBJ1-2, with D unclear. The CDR3 consists of 13 residues. The germline V gene encodes CDR1 SGHRS and CDR2 YFSETQ. The V gene lost 1 base and the J gene lost 3 bases, with 7 bases spanning the gap. The CDR3 DNA reads as TGCGCCAGCAGCTTGAGCCGGGACTATGGCTACACCTTC. It specifies CASSLSRDYGYTF.

Details on this clonotype: A read error may explain this, as a much larger clone is one base away. V is TRBV5-6 and J is TRBJ2-2; 7 bases match TRBD1. CDR1 SGHDT and CDR2 YYEEEE come from the germline V gene. The V gene end was trimmed by 2 bases and the J gene end by 6 bases; junction bases not matched to a gene: 4. This CDR3 is 14 amino acids long. DNA for the CDR3: TGTGCCAGCAGCTTCACAGGGGCTTCCGGGGAGCTGTTTTTT. It yields the protein CASSFTGASGELFF.

V usage is TRBV7-3 and J usage is TRBJ2-3; weak D call: TRBD1 (5 bases). V was pared by 1 base and J by 0 bases, with 11 bases between. CDR1 is SGHTA, CDR2 FQGTGA, per germline. CDR3 length: 16 residues. Here the CDR3 DNA reads TGTGCCAGCAGCTTAAGACAGACGACTAGCACAGATACGCAGTATTTT. The encoded protein is CASSLRQTTSTDTQYF.

This clonotype was detected many times. This chain connects TRBV7-9 to TRBJ2-2; either TRBD1 or TRBD2 may supply D (5 bases each). V was trimmed by 0 bases and J by 2 bases, leaving 7 bases between them. Looked up from germline, CDR1 is SEHNR and CDR2 is FQNEAQ (reference sequence). The CDR3 is 15 amino acids. The CDR3 coding sequence is TGTGCCAGCAGCTTAGCGGGGACCAACACCGGGGAGCTGTTTTTT. Translation gives CASSLAGTNTGELFF.

The rearrangement uses TRBV7-9 and TRBJ1-1; a weak D match, TRBD1 (6 bases). This CDR3 has 15 amino acids. Germline V CDR1 and CDR2: SEHNR, FQNEAQ (reference sequence). V dropped 6 bases and J dropped 1 base, with 15 bases sitting between them. As DNA, the CDR3 is TGTGCCAGCAGGCCTTGGACAGAGCAGAACACTGAAGCTTTCTTT. Translated: CASRPWTEQNTEAFF.

The sample holds many counts of this clonotype. The gene calls are TRBV25-1 and TRBJ2-7; 10 positions agree with TRBD2. Germline V gives CDR1 MGHDK, CDR2 SYGVNS. After removal of 3 bases from V and 3 bases from J, the junction contained 5 bases not matched to a gene. This CDR3 has 15 residues. The chain's CDR3 is CASSDPPSGSYEQYF. The CDR3 DNA is TGTGCCAGCAGTGACCCACCTAGCGGGAGCTACGAGCAGTACTTC.

This clonotype appeared a few times. V and J are TRBV7-3 and TRBJ2-7; TRBD1 matches 8 bases. The CDR3 is 15 residues long. With V trimmed by 0 bases and J by 5 bases, 6 bases remained unmatched. The germline CDR1 and CDR2 sequences are SGHTA and FQGTGA. CDR3 sequence reads: CASSLTPGGIDEQYF. DNA of the CDR3: TGTGCCAGCAGCTTAACCCCAGGGGGCATCGACGAGCAGTACTTC.